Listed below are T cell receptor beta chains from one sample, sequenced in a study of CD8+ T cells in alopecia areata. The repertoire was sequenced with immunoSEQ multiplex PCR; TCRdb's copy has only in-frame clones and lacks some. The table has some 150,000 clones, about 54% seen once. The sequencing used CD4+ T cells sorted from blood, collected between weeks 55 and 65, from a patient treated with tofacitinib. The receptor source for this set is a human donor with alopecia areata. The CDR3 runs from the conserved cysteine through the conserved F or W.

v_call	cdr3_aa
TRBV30	CAWSRPGTGLSPQHF
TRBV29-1	CSVLGGVVTGELFF
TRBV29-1	CSVTLALETQYF
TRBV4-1	CASSQAGLETQYF
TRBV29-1	CSGGNGEAQYF
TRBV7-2	CASSSPGRSYEQYF
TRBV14	CASSLNRDTEAFF
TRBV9	CASSGTVGSPHYEQYF
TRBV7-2	CASSLAGATYNEQFF
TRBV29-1	CSVIWTKSADTQYF
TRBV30	CAWSPPTSGYTF
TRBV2	CASSLNQEKLFF
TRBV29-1	CSTSTGDSNQPQHF
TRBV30	CAQYRGTEAFF
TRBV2	CASTVGTDTQYF
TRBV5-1	CASSLSRSTDTQYF
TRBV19	CASSTGQDSPLHF
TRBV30	CAWSAGGYGYTF
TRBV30	CAWTNSYEQYF
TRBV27	CASSLSPDPDHGYTF
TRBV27	CASSLGTGGGTKNIQYF
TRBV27	CASSFTGVGMVTEAFF
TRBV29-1	CSVASSGLRGGRETQYF
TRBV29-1	CSVGQGAGANVLTF
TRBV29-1	CSVARGLTYEQYF
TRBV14	CASSQGDRGSGYTF
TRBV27	CASSPFLGPERNSPLHF
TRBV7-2	CASSLLDRAALPATYEQYF
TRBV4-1	CASSQGDRQVTYEQYF
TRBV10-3	CAINPGQGLSGANVLTF
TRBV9	CASSAGVDNSPLHF
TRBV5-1	CASSLQGSRTDTQYF
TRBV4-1	CASSRRRTVQNGDTQYF
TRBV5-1	CASSLALSFHEQYF
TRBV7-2	CASSLIGVVVVEKLFF
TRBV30	CAWSVLKWGYGYTF
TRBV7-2	CASSLFSDEQFF
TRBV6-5	CASRGTGGNDEQYF
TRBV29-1	CSVEVSGKSYEQYF
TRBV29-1	CSVVLASGGNEQFF
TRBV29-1	CSVERRLAYNEQFF
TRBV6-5	CASSYLGTGASYTF
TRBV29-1	CSVEELRDRVTDTQYF
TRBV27	CASSPSDTKNIQYF